This T cell receptor (beta chain) was profiled in a study of blood T cell repertoires in COVID-19. On the study more broadly: Samples representing acute and convalescent COVID-19 were sourced from the United States, Italy and Spain. Sources were T cells, B-cell-depleted T cells, or PBMCs; the material itself was cDNA or gDNA.

In the study's own analysis: Amplified reference gene primers provided the basis for estimating nucleated cell counts. Repertoires were generated with immunoSEQ multiplex PCR, while TCRdb's copy carries only in-frame clones and drops some. V, J and clone size derive from that table, while D and trimming were established from the DNA sequence. The sample has roughly 80,000 clones, 88% seen once. Losses at the gene ends were 4 bases for V and 4 bases for J; bases not matched to a gene: 6. The CDR3 consists of 15 residues. In germline, CDR1 is SGHDT, CDR2 YYEEEE. Input material: peripheral blood. This TCR was recovered from a man aged 45 to 65 with active COVID-19. The chain recombines TRBV5-6 with TRBJ2-7; 12 bases match TRBD2. CDR3 amino acids: CASSGGTSGRYEQYF. CDR3 in DNA: TGTGCCAGCAGCGGCGGGACTAGCGGGCGGTACGAGCAGTACTTC.